These 10 T cell receptor beta chains were all obtained from the same sample, sequenced in a study of PD-1 blockade in classical Hodgkin lymphoma. Time point described: newly diagnosed, previously untreated cHL patient sample. Clones were read by immunoSEQ multiplex PCR, and TCRdb kept only the in-frame ones, dropping some. The data hold roughly 68,000 clones, with approximately 93% observed a single time. The specimen sequenced was peripheral blood mononuclear cells (PBMCs). These receptors were obtained from a human donor with classical Hodgkin lymphoma.

V usage is TRBV9 and J usage is TRBJ1-6, with unresolved D. V dropped 3 bases and J dropped 0 bases, with 16 bases sitting between them. The germline gives CDR1 SGDLS, CDR2 YYNGEE. CDR3 size: 18 residues. The CDR3 nucleotides read TGTGCCAGCAGCGAAGGGATTTTAGGGAGCTCCTATAATTCACCCCTCCACTTT. Translation: CASSEGILGSSYNSPLHF. Supplemented by reference TRBV9 and TRBJ1-6, the full variable domain reads DSGVTQTPKHLITATGQRVTLRCSPRSGDLSVYWYQQSLDQGLQFLIQYYNGEERAKGNILERFSAQQFPDLHSELNLSSLELGDSALYFCASSEGILGSSYNSPLHFGNGTRLTVT.

The genes are TRBV12-5 and TRBJ1-2, with D possibly matching TRBD1 (5 bases). Between the trimmed V and J ends, which lost 3 bases and 8 bases, there was a span of 22 bases. This CDR3 contains 16 residues. From germline, CDR1 is LGHNT and CDR2 FRNRAP. The CDR3 loop reads CASGFSLDSGPRGYTF. The DNA for the CDR3 is TGTGCTAGTGGTTTCTCTCTCGACAGTGGGCCTAGGGGCTACACCTTC.

The CDR3 protein is CASSPGGLAYSGNTIYF. CDR3 nucleotide sequence: TGCGCCAGCAGCCCGGGGGGTCTGGCCTACTCTGGAAACACCATATATTTT. The gene calls are TRBV5-1 and TRBJ1-3; tentative D call: TRBD1 (5 bases). The CDR3 is 17 residues long. Trimming shortened V by 4 bases and J by 0 bases, and 17 bases separated the two germline ends. The V gene's germline CDR1 is SGHRS and CDR2 YFSETQ.

The chain carries TRBV2 and TRBJ1-5, with D possibly matching TRBD1 (5 bases). Per the germline V gene, CDR1 is SNHLY and CDR2 is FYNNEI. This CDR3 spans 15 amino acids. V dropped 0 bases and J dropped 6 bases, with 12 bases sitting between them. CDR3 coding DNA: TGTGCCAGCAGTGAAGCGCTTGGGGGAGTTCAGCCCCAGCATTTT. It encodes CASSEALGGVQPQHF.

The chain has TRBV7-2 and TRBJ2-7, with 12 bases fitting TRBD2. Losses at the gene ends were 5 bases for V and 4 bases for J; bases not matched to a gene: 9. Germline CDR1 SGHTA, CDR2 FQGNSA. The CDR3 spans 16 residues. This chain's CDR3 is CASSPLLAGGRYEQYF. In nucleotides, the CDR3 is TGTGCCAGCAGCCCGCTACTAGCGGGGGGCCGGTACGAGCAGTACTTC. The whole variable domain, filled in from reference TRBV7-2 and TRBJ2-7, reads GAGVSQSPSNKVTEKGKDVELRCDPISGHTALYWYRQSLGQGLEFLIYFQGNSAPDKSGLPSDRFSAERTGGSVSTLTIQRTQQEDSAVYLCASSPLLAGGRYEQYFGPGTRLTVT.

The rearrangement joins TRBV6-5 to TRBJ1-1; no clear D gene. The length of the CDR3 is 12 residues. The ends were cut back, 6 bases at V and 9 bases at J, with 14 bases in the middle. Germline-derived CDR1 and CDR2 are MNHEY and SVGAGI. The CDR3 region has the DNA TGTGCCAGCAGCACGCCGGGGTCGAAAGCTTTCTTT. Translated, it gives CASSTPGSKAFF.

The chain carries TRBV7-8 and TRBJ2-1; D possibly matches TRBD1 or TRBD2 (5 bases each). CDR1 and CDR2 (germline): SGHVS, FQNEAQ. This CDR3 comprises 14 residues. Trimming left V 7 bases short and J 2 bases short, with 12 bases between. Here the CDR3 DNA reads TGTGCCAGCACAGGGAGCAGGACCTACAATGAGCAGTTCTTC. Its translation is CASTGSRTYNEQFF.

This clone was picked up one time. The chain is built from TRBV4-2 and TRBJ1-5, with D maybe TRBD1 (6 bases). This CDR3 has 16 residues. The V and J ends lost 0 bases and 0 bases respectively, with 9 bases between them. CDR1 and CDR2 from the germline V gene are LGHNA and YNFKEQ. The DNA for the CDR3 is TGTGCCAGCAGCCAAGAGGGACACGTTAGCAATCAGCCCCAGCATTTT. Encoded protein: CASSQEGHVSNQPQHF.

The chain employs TRBV15 and TRBJ2-5; D is possibly TRBD1 (6 bases). The CDR3 is made up of 16 amino acids. Trimming took 1 base from V and 4 from J, leaving 16 bases between them. Germline values: CDR1 LNHNV, CDR2 YYDKDF (reference sequence). CDR3 nucleotides: TGTGCCACCAGCAGAGGAACAGGGAAAAAGAGAGAGACCCAGTACTTC. This sequence encodes CATSRGTGKKRETQYF.

The J gene is TRBJ2-2, the V gene TRBV11-2; perhaps D is TRBD1 or TRBD2 (5 bases each). The CDR3 contains 16 residues. Germline lookup yields CDR1 SGHAT and CDR2 FQNNGV. Trimming stripped 2 bases from V and 2 bases from J, with 12 bases between. This CDR3 is CASSLTGRENTGELFF. The DNA of the CDR3 is TGTGCCAGCAGCTTAACAGGACGGGAAAACACCGGGGAGCTGTTTTTT. Drawing the rest from reference TRBV11-2 and TRBJ2-2, the complete variable domain is EAGVAQSPRYKIIEKRQSVAFWCNPISGHATLYWYQQILGQGPKLLIQFQNNGVVDDSQLPKDRFSAERLKGVDSTLKIQPAKLEDSAVYLCASSLTGRENTGELFFGEGSRLTVL.